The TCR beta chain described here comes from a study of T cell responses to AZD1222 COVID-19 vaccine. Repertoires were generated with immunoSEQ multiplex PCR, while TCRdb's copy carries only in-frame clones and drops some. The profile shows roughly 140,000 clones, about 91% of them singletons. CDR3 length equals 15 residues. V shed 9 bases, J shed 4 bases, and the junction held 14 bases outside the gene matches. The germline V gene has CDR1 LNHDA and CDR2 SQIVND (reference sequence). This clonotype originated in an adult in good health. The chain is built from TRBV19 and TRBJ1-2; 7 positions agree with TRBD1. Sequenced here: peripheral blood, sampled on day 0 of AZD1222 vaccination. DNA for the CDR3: TGTGCCAGCTCGCCAGCGACAGGGAACAGCTATGGCTACACCTTC. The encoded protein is CASSPATGNSYGYTF.